The 26 T cell receptor beta chains below were found in one sample sequenced in a study of control samples from healthy donors and cancer patients. Produced via immunoSEQ multiplex PCR; TCRdb's table is partial and in-frame only. In the table there are about 79,000 clones, roughly 93% of which are singletons. Sequenced sample: PBMCs. All receptors derive from a woman aged 40 to 55 with lung cancer.

V and J are TRBV6-1 and TRBJ2-1, with 7 bases aligning to TRBD1. Looked up from germline, CDR1 is MNHNS and CDR2 is SASEGT. Trimming took 4 bases from V and 5 from J; bases not matched to a gene: 11. This CDR3 has 16 residues. The CDR3 reads CASSVLTGLLDNEQFF. The CDR3 bases are TGTGCCAGCAGTGTCCTGACAGGGTTATTGGACAATGAGCAGTTCTTC.

Points on this clone: One end of the junction varies from germline; a read error may be responsible. CDR3 coding DNA: TGTGCCGGCAGTGGGGACAGGGGTCCCTACGAGCAGTACTTC. It translates to CAGSGDRGPYEQYF. The chain is built from TRBV9 and TRBJ2-7, with TRBD1 identical over 10 bases. The germline gives CDR1 SGDLS, CDR2 YYNGEE. This CDR3 comprises 14 residues. Combining the CDR3 with reference TRBV9 and TRBJ2-7 gives the whole variable domain DSGVTQTPKHLITATGQRVTLRCSPRSGDLSVYWYQQSLDQGLQFLIQYYNGEERAKGNILERFSAQQFPDLHSELNLSSLELGDSALYFCAGSGDRGPYEQYFGPGTRLTVT.

The CDR3 sequence is CASSLQGVGEQYF. As DNA, the CDR3 is TGTGCCAGCAGCTTACAGGGTGTCGGCGAGCAGTACTTC. The V gene is TRBV5-4, the J gene TRBJ2-7, with D possibly being TRBD1 (6 bases). The germline gives CDR1 SGHNT, CDR2 YYREEE (reference sequence). The CDR3 spans 13 residues. V was trimmed by 2 bases and J by 6 bases, leaving 12 bases between them.

This clone appeared a single time. In nucleotides, the CDR3 is TGTGCCAGCAGTTACTTCGACAGACTCTATAATTCACCCCTCCACTTT. It specifies CASSYFDRLYNSPLHF. The V call is TRBV6-6, the J call TRBJ1-6; D is perhaps TRBD1 (5 bases). Germline V CDR1 and CDR2: MNHNY, SVGAGI (reference sequence). The CDR3 consists of 16 residues. V was clipped by 1 base and J by 3 bases, with 10 bases between them.

The rearrangement links TRBV7-8 to TRBJ1-1; 7 positions agree with TRBD1. The germline V gene encodes CDR1 SGHVS and CDR2 FQNEAQ. The length of the CDR3 is 14 residues. Trimming at V came to 4 bases and at J to 6 bases, leaving 8 bases not matched to a gene. CDR3 DNA sequence: TGTGCCAGCAGCTCCTTCGACAGGGACGCTGAAGCTTTCTTT. Its protein is CASSSFDRDAEAFF.

This rearrangement joins TRBV5-1 to TRBJ1-2; 9 nucleotides agree with TRBD1. Germline V gene data show CDR1 as SGHRS and CDR2 as YFSETQ. The junction had 5 bases not matched to a gene; V was cut back by 5 bases and J by 6 bases. The CDR3 extends over 13 amino acids. The CDR3 bases are TGCGCCAGCAGTGGGACAGGGAGCGATGGCTACACCTTC. Amino acids: CASSGTGSDGYTF.

This clone was detected a few times. This sequence joins TRBV3-1 (or the pseudogene TRBV3-2) and TRBJ2-7, with 10 positions matching TRBD2. The CDR3 has 15 residues. Looked up from germline, CDR1 is LGHDT and CDR2 is YNNKEL (reference sequence). J lost 1 base, V lost 4 bases, and 4 bases had no gene match. The CDR3 region is CASSPSGGQSYEQYF. DNA of the CDR3: TGTGCCAGCAGCCCTAGCGGGGGCCAATCCTACGAGCAGTACTTC.

The chain is built from TRBV30 and TRBJ1-1; 8 positions agree with TRBD1. Germline CDR1 and CDR2: GTSNPN and SVGIG (reference sequence). The CDR3 is 14 amino acids. The ends lost 4 bases at V and 4 bases at J; junction bases unmatched: 8. The CDR3 DNA is TGTGCCTGGAACCCACAGGGGGGGGGCACTGAAGCTTTCTTT. Protein sequence: CAWNPQGGGTEAFF.

The chain combines TRBV7-2 with TRBJ2-3; a weak D match, TRBD1 (5 bases). The CDR3 covers 14 residues. Per the germline V gene, CDR1 is SGHTA and CDR2 is FQGNSA. V was cut by 3 bases and J by 0 bases, with 7 bases left in between. The CDR3 loop reads CASSLDISTDTQYF. The CDR3, as DNA: TGTGCCAGCAGCTTGGACATTAGCACAGATACGCAGTATTTT. The full variable domain, in which reference TRBV7-2 and TRBJ2-3 provide the parts outside the CDR3, is GAGVSQSPSNKVTEKGKDVELRCDPISGHTALYWYRQSLGQGLEFLIYFQGNSAPDKSGLPSDRFSAERTGGSVSTLTIQRTQQEDSAVYLCASSLDISTDTQYFGPGTRLTVL.

This clone appeared once. The rearrangement joins TRBV7-2 to TRBJ2-2; TRBD2 matches at 11 bases. The junction had 6 bases not matched to a gene; V was cut back by 0 bases and J by 6 bases. The CDR3 spans 17 residues. Germline V gene lookup returns CDR1 SGHTA and CDR2 FQGNSA. This chain's CDR3 is CASSLALTSGGPGELFF. CDR3 DNA: TGTGCCAGCAGCTTAGCGCTAACTAGCGGGGGACCCGGGGAGCTGTTTTTT.

This rearrangement joins TRBV18 to TRBJ1-5; D is uncertain. The germline gives CDR1 KGHSH, CDR2 LQKENI. V lost 4 bases and J lost 2, with 6 bases in between. The CDR3 runs 13 residues. This chain's CDR3 is CASSQLGNQPQHF. The DNA for the CDR3 is TGTGCCAGCTCACAGTTGGGCAATCAGCCCCAGCATTTT.

The chain has TRBV19 and TRBJ1-2; D unclear. This CDR3 contains 14 residues. In germline, CDR1 is LNHDA, CDR2 SQIVND (reference sequence). V was shortened by 1 base and J by 6 bases, with 12 bases between the two germline ends. CDR3 loop: CASSIGWQPHGYTF. CDR3 nucleotides: TGTGCCAGTAGTATAGGTTGGCAACCCCATGGCTACACCTTC.

The genes are TRBV25-1 and TRBJ1-1; no definite D call. Trimming took off 2 bases at V and 1 base at J, with 5 bases between the two ends. The CDR3 loop spans 13 amino acids. CDR1 and CDR2 (germline): MGHDK, SYGVNS. The CDR3 sequence: CASSEGRNTEAFF. The CDR3 region has the DNA TGTGCCAGCAGTGAAGGTAGGAACACTGAAGCTTTCTTT.

The gene calls are TRBV9 and TRBJ1-2; a possible D gene is TRBD1 (6 bases). Trimming removed 0 bases at V and 0 bases at J, with 15 bases between. Germline V gene sequence: CDR1 SGDLS, CDR2 YYNGEE. The CDR3 consists of 17 residues. CDR3 nucleotide sequence: TGTGCCAGCAGCGTAGCAGGGGACCTGAAGACTAACTATGGCTACACCTTC. It codes for CASSVAGDLKTNYGYTF.

This clone showed up just once. The sample contains more than one DNA sequence encoding this CDR3. This chain connects TRBV9 to TRBJ2-3; 13 nucleotides line up with TRBD2. J was trimmed by 4 bases and V by 3 bases; bases with no gene match: 11. Per the germline V gene, CDR1 is SGDLS and CDR2 is YYNGEE. The CDR3 runs 18 residues. The DNA of the CDR3 is TGTGCCAGCAGCGCTAGCGGACTAGCGGGGGTAGCTGCAGATACGCAGTATTTT. Its protein product is CASSASGLAGVAADTQYF.

The chain recombines TRBV6-5 with TRBJ1-2; D not resolved. V was clipped by 11 bases and J by 4 bases, with 17 bases between them. Looked up from germline, CDR1 is MNHEY and CDR2 is SVGAGI. This CDR3 is built from 13 residues. The CDR3 nucleotides are TGTGCCCGCGAGGGAGAGAATGGCTATGGCTACACCTTC. Translating it yields CAREGENGYGYTF.

This sequence joins TRBV4-1 and TRBJ1-4; D uncertain. Trimming pared 6 bases from V and 0 bases from J, leaving 14 bases between. The CDR3 contains 16 residues. Germline CDR1 reads MGHRA; CDR2 reads YSYEKL. CDR3: CASRSGRRSTNEKLFF. DNA for the CDR3: TGCGCCAGCAGAAGCGGACGGCGGTCAACTAATGAAAAACTGTTTTTT.

J is TRBJ2-1 and V is TRBV3-1 (or the pseudogene TRBV3-2); TRBD2 matches at 10 bases. CDR3 length: 15 residues. The germline V gene encodes CDR1 LGHDT and CDR2 YNNKEL (reference sequence). Trimming cost V 4 bases and J 2 bases; bases outside gene matches: 2. In DNA, the CDR3 is TGTGCCAGCAGCCCCAGCGGGGGGGCCTACAATGAGCAGTTCTTC. It yields the protein CASSPSGGAYNEQFF.

The rearrangement joins TRBV27 to TRBJ1-3; 7 positions agree with TRBD1. V was clipped by 5 bases and J by 2 bases; unmatched bases: 9. Germline V gene lookup returns CDR1 MNHEY and CDR2 SMNVEV (reference sequence). CDR3 length equals 16 residues. DNA of the CDR3: TGTGCCAGCAGTAGACAGGGCACAATCACTGGAAACACCATATATTTT. This translates into CASSRQGTITGNTIYF.

The V call is TRBV3-1 (or the pseudogene TRBV3-2), the J call TRBJ2-1; perhaps TRBD2 as D (6 bases). V lost 0 bases and J lost 6, with 12 bases in between. CDR1 is LGHDT and CDR2 is YNNKEL in the germline V gene (reference sequence). This CDR3 has 15 residues. The DNA for the CDR3 is TGTGCCAGCAGCCAAGACCTAGCGCACAGCAATGAGCAGTTCTTC. It is translated as CASSQDLAHSNEQFF.

This clone was counted a single time. This sequence joins TRBV19 and TRBJ1-5; D not certain. Trimming removed 5 bases from V and 5 bases from J, with 7 bases in between. Per germline, CDR1 LNHDA and CDR2 SQIVND (reference sequence). The CDR3 is 12 amino acids. CDR3 bases: TGTGCCAGTAGTGTCAGGTATCAGCCCCAGCATTTT. Residues: CASSVRYQPQHF.

V is TRBV6-5 and J is TRBJ1-2, with 7 bases lining up with TRBD1. The germline gives CDR1 MNHEY, CDR2 SVGAGI. J gave up 8 bases and V 6 bases, and 15 bases lay outside the gene matches. CDR3 size: 15 residues. DNA for the CDR3: TGTGCCAGCAGCAAGACCTGGGACAGATTTACCGGCTACACCTTC. Translated: CASSKTWDRFTGYTF.

The chain combines TRBV3-1 (or the pseudogene TRBV3-2) with TRBJ1-1; D is undetermined. CDR3 length: 12 residues. Between the trimmed V and J ends, which lost 0 bases and 11 bases, there was a span of 10 bases. Germline lookup yields CDR1 LGHDT and CDR2 YNNKEL (reference sequence). The CDR3: CASSQDARRAFF. The CDR3 DNA reads TGTGCCAGCAGCCAAGATGCCAGGAGGGCTTTCTTT.

The rearrangement joins TRBV6-5 to TRBJ2-7, with 11 bases that match TRBD2. CDR3 size: 14 residues. Germline V CDR1 and CDR2: MNHEY, SVGAGI. The junction had 3 bases not matched to a gene; V was cut back by 6 bases and J by 2 bases. The CDR3 DNA is TGTGCCAGCAGCTTGACTAGCGGGACCTACGAGCAGTACTTC. Translating gives CASSLTSGTYEQYF.

The genes are TRBV11-2 and TRBJ2-5, with 10 positions matching TRBD1. This CDR3 has 14 residues. Trimming cost V 4 bases and J 4 bases; bases outside gene matches: 3. From germline, CDR1 is SGHAT and CDR2 FQNNGV. The CDR3 loop reads CASSSGQGGETQYF. In DNA form, the CDR3 reads TGTGCCAGCAGCTCCGGACAGGGGGGAGAGACCCAGTACTTC.

The chain employs TRBV6-5 and TRBJ1-6; D uncertain. Per the germline V gene, CDR1 is MNHEY and CDR2 is SVGAGI. Trimming left V 5 bases short and J 0 bases short, with 8 bases between. The CDR3 loop spans 15 amino acids. The CDR3 is CASSRSGSYNSPLHF. The DNA of the CDR3 is TGTGCCAGCAGTCGCTCCGGCTCCTATAATTCACCCCTCCACTTT.